This T cell receptor (beta chain) was identified in a study of T cells in Graves' hyperthyroidism and ophthalmopathy (dated by TCRdb to about 2019). With respect to the entire study: Peripheral blood samples were taken at the time of initial diagnosis, prior to any treatment. To identify distinguishing TCR V-J signatures, a discovery cohort of around 100 patients was used, comprising 40 to 45 with Graves' ophthalmopathy and approximately 57 with stable Graves' hyperthyroidism. Whether ophthalmopathy could be predicted prospectively was tested in an independent validation cohort made up of 18 hyperthyroidism patients plus 17 patients who later progressed to ophthalmopathy. For training and testing, the 80 to 100 patients in the discovery cohort were randomly divided in a 7:3 ratio. In about 6 Graves' hyperthyroidism patients, the study also compared T-cell repertoires from thyroid tissue with T-cell repertoires from blood. After sampling, hyperthyroidism patients received methimazole starting at 30 mg daily, and ophthalmopathy patients received high-dose intravenous methylprednisolone. The paper reports TCR Vbeta CDR3 sequencing of 130 to 150 peripheral blood samples: 43 ophthalmopathy, around 80 hyperthyroidism and approximately 17 progressor patients. Study-wide conclusions, independent of this receptor: In validation, the model predicted progression to ophthalmopathy with approximately 70% sensitivity and around 72% specificity, a median of approximately 6.7 months before onset. Ophthalmopathy was separated from stable hyperthyroidism by a 13 V-J signature model, with about 86% sensitivity and approximately 84% specificity obtained in cross-validation and 80%/75% obtained in testing. No statistical method was used to set the sample size in advance, and investigators knew the group allocation. Most expanded thyroid clonotypes (frequency above 0.001) were also detected in blood, a finding suggesting that blood repertoires may reflect thyroid immune responses.

TCR beta CDR3 regions were amplified from RNA transcripts. The TCR CDR3 was subjected to a first round of RT-PCR using the HTBI primer set and the Qiagen OneStep RT-PCR kit. The libraries were constructed in a second round of multiplex PCR and then size-selected and purified. The libraries were sequenced on an Illumina HiSeq2000 using paired-end 100 bp reads. Regarding the original processing steps: SOAPnuke was used to process the raw data, throwing out any read that contained adapters or uncalled bases, had a mean Phred below 15, or lacked an exact constant-primer or identifier match. High-quality paired reads were merged with COPE v1.2.5, and unique nucleotide sequences were defined as clonotypes. MiTCR v1.1 was used to align the clonotypes against IMGT TRBV, TRBD and TRBJ reference segments. Only V-J combinations with frequency above 0.0001, covering roughly 99% of repertoires, were analysed. The TCS score was defined as F50 (clonal expansion) divided by E x V (chaos), with BLOSUM62-based TCRdist calculated between CDR3 peptides within each V-J. Welch's t-statistics and random forest reduced fewer than 550 V-J features to some 14, which were used in a naive Bayes classifier (R e1071). TCRdb applied fastp at Q25 and MiXCR to the public reads, then kept only in-frame beta chains. CDR3 protein duplicates are merged, each entry listing the most common genes and DNA. TCRdb, not the original authors, processed these V and J calls. In all, the sample holds over 700,000 distinct CDR3 sequences, and around 20% of those were seen once. The ten largest clonotypes hold 16% of the sample.

For this clonotype: No antigen is known for it. Base qualities are not at hand, and no much larger clone is one base apart.

The germline V gene sets CDR1 to SQVTM and CDR2 to ANQGSEA. The CDR3 runs 13 residues from the cysteine to the phenylalanine. This entry keeps only the CDR3 DNA: 39 bases, framed from base 1. Trimming takes 0 bases from V and 0 bases from J, and the germline ends sit 6 bases apart. Hyperthyroidism patients were newly diagnosed, with disease duration under 2 months, and aged 18 to 65 years. Exclusion was applied to patients with uncontrolled infections, other autoimmune diseases, pregnancy or lactation. Diagnoses were established on the basis of clinical symptoms, serum thyroxine and TRAb, thyroid ultrasound, and orbital computed tomography. Blood from progressor patients was collected at the time of first diagnosis with hyperthyroidism, before any ophthalmopathy symptoms had appeared. PBMCs were isolated from approximately 10 ml of fresh peripheral blood by Ficoll-Paque density gradient centrifugation. Patients classed as progressors first received a Graves' hyperthyroidism diagnosis and then went on to develop ophthalmopathy during follow-up. Total RNA was extracted with Trizol reagent, and quality was checked on an Agilent 2100 Bioanalyzer.

The source material was blood. The rearranged segments are TRBV29-1 and TRBJ2-7; no D gene is confidently identified. The sequence was obtained from a woman in her forties or fifties with Graves' hyperthyroidism that later progressed to Graves' ophthalmopathy. CDR3 reads: CSVEEGLSYEQYF. The base sequence is TGCAGCGTTGAAGAAGGCCTCTCCTACGAGCAGTACTTC.